Below, 28 T cell receptor beta chains from the same sample are listed, as sequenced in a study of T cells in Graves' hyperthyroidism and ophthalmopathy. Researchers took RNA transcripts and amplified the TCR beta CDR3 regions from them. First-round RT-PCR of the TCR CDR3 relied on the HTBI primer set. TCRdb reanalysed the multiplex PCR reads using MiXCR and keeps one entry per CDR3 protein. The data contain roughly 300,000 distinct CDR3 sequences, around 25% of them singletons. Sequences were obtained from blood. The origin of the receptors is a man aged 35 to 55 with Graves' hyperthyroidism that later progressed to Graves' ophthalmopathy.

Many counts were recorded for this clonotype. The chain recombines TRBV5-1 with TRBJ2-2, with TRBD1 as a possible D gene (7 bases). V lost 2 bases, J lost 8 bases, and 13 bases lay in between. The germline gives CDR1 SGHRS, CDR2 YFSETQ. The CDR3 covers 14 residues. The CDR3 DNA sequence: TGCGCCAGCAGCTTCGGAGGGGGCGGAGGGGAGCTGTTTTTT. The encoded protein is CASSFGGGGGELFF.

The rearrangement joins TRBV6-2 or TRBV6-3 to TRBJ2-5; D may be TRBD1 or TRBD2 (5 bases each). The CDR3 runs 14 residues. Trimming took 5 bases from V and 4 from J, leaving 14 bases between them. CDR1 MNHEY and CDR2 SVGEGT come from the germline V gene. The chain's CDR3 is CASSNPGSVETQYF. Here the CDR3 DNA reads TGTGCCAGCAGTAACCCAGGGAGTGTAGAGACCCAGTACTTC.

This clonotype was counted many times. The V call is TRBV28, the J call TRBJ2-2; 11 nucleotides match TRBD2. CDR3 length equals 16 residues. CDR1 MDHEN and CDR2 SYDVKM come from the germline V gene. With 4 bases clipped from V and 0 bases from J, the junction kept 1 base outside the gene matches. This CDR3 reads CASSWGLAANTGELFF. CDR3 DNA: TGTGCCAGCAGTTGGGGACTAGCGGCGAACACCGGGGAGCTGTTTTTT.

This sequence joins TRBV20-1 and TRBJ1-1; 9 bases fit TRBD1. This CDR3 has 13 amino acids. Germline V gene data show CDR1 as DFQATT and CDR2 as SNEGSKA (reference sequence). J lost 6 bases, V lost 3 bases, and 5 bases had no gene match. The CDR3 coding sequence is TGCAGTGCTAGGGACAGGGGAACCGCTGAAGCTTTCTTT. It codes for CSARDRGTAEAFF.

Many counts were recorded for this clonotype. This sequence joins TRBV19 and TRBJ1-1, with D possibly TRBD1 on 5 matching bases. Germline V gene sequence: CDR1 LNHDA, CDR2 SQIVND (reference sequence). The CDR3 covers 13 residues. V lost 2 bases to trimming and J lost 4 bases, with 8 bases between them. CDR3 protein: CASSIQGGTEAFF. Here the CDR3 DNA reads TGTGCCAGTAGTATACAGGGTGGCACTGAAGCTTTCTTT.

This clonotype came up many times. CDR3 sequence reads: CASSPTGQDYSYEQYF. As DNA, the CDR3 is TGTGCCAGCAGCCCTACCGGGCAGGACTACTCCTACGAGCAGTACTTC. The chain joins TRBV7-8 to TRBJ2-7; D may be TRBD2 (6 bases). The ends were cut back, 5 bases at V and 0 bases at J, with 17 bases in the middle. The germline gives CDR1 SGHVS, CDR2 FQNEAQ. The CDR3 extends over 16 amino acids.

This clonotype has a count of ten or more. The V and J genes are TRBV20-1 and TRBJ2-7, with 9 bases aligning to TRBD2. This CDR3 spans 14 amino acids. The junction had 6 bases not matched to a gene; V was cut back by 5 bases and J by 1 base. CDR1 is DFQATT and CDR2 is SNEGSKA in the germline V gene (reference sequence). DNA for the CDR3: TGCAGTGCTCTATCTAGCGGGGTTTCCTACGAGCAGTACTTC. It specifies CSALSSGVSYEQYF.

This clonotype was seen repeatedly, ten times or more. The genes are TRBV7-3 and TRBJ1-2, with 10 bases matching TRBD1. The CDR3 covers 13 residues. Germline V gene data show CDR1 as SGHTA and CDR2 as FQGTGA. With 5 bases clipped from V and 8 bases from J, the junction kept 5 bases outside the gene matches. CDR3 bases: TGTGCCAGCAGCGGGGGACAGGGGACGGGCTACACCTTC. Amino acid sequence: CASSGGQGTGYTF.

The table lists this clonotype with many counts. This chain joins TRBV20-1 and TRBJ2-2; TRBD2 aligns across 8 bases. The V gene end was trimmed by 6 bases and the J gene end by 0 bases; junction bases not matched to a gene: 3. The CDR3 has 14 residues. Germline V gene sequence: CDR1 DFQATT, CDR2 SNEGSKA (reference sequence). CDR3 bases: TGCAGTGCCCCACTAGCGGCGAACACCGGGGAGCTGTTTTTT. This translates into CSAPLAANTGELFF.

Here the CDR3 DNA reads TGTGCCAGCAGTTACGTAGACGAGCAGTACTTC. It specifies CASSYVDEQYF. The chain employs TRBV12-3 or TRBV12-4 and TRBJ2-7; D uncertain. The CDR3 runs to 11 residues. V was pared by 4 bases and J by 5 bases, with 6 bases between.

There are many counts of this clonotype. The chain recombines TRBV5-1 with TRBJ2-2, with 11 bases matching TRBD2. V gave up 3 bases and J gave up 0 bases; unmatched junction bases: 4. The CDR3 is made up of 17 amino acids. The germline CDR1 and CDR2 sequences are SGHRS and YFSETQ. The CDR3 nucleotides read TGCGCCAGCAGCTCTCGACTAGCGGGGACGAACACCGGGGAGCTGTTTTTT. Translated, it gives CASSSRLAGTNTGELFF.

This clonotype was counted many times. The chain employs TRBV12-3 or TRBV12-4 and TRBJ2-2; 9 nucleotides agree with TRBD2. The J segment lost 1 base and the V segment lost 6 bases, leaving 12 bases of the junction unmatched. This CDR3 region has 18 residues. As DNA, the CDR3 is TGTGCCAGCAGCCCCTCCGGTAGCGGGAGTATGAACACCGGGGAGCTGTTTTTT. It is translated as CASSPSGSGSMNTGELFF.

This clonotype was counted ten times or more. This sequence joins TRBV12-3 or TRBV12-4 and TRBJ1-1; no definite D call. Trimming took off 6 bases at V and 4 bases at J, with 15 bases between the two ends. This CDR3 spans 14 amino acids. CDR3: CASSLLGSSTEAFF. The CDR3 DNA follows: TGTGCCAGCAGCCTCCTTGGGTCTAGCACTGAAGCTTTCTTT.

This clonotype has a count of ten or more. Here the CDR3 reads CSVEYESSEAFF. In DNA form, the CDR3 reads TGCAGCGTTGAATACGAAAGTTCTGAAGCTTTCTTT. J is TRBJ1-1 and V is TRBV29-1; D ambiguous. Germline V CDR1 and CDR2: SQVTM, ANQGSEA. V lost 2 bases, J lost 6 bases, and 10 bases lay in between. The CDR3 is made up of 12 amino acids.

V and J are TRBV6-1 and TRBJ1-1; D is unclear. The CDR3 has 12 residues. Looked up from germline, CDR1 is MNHNS and CDR2 is SASEGT. Trimming removed 5 bases at V and 4 bases at J, with 8 bases between. This CDR3 reads CASSRTGTEAFF. The CDR3 coding sequence is TGTGCCAGCAGTCGGACGGGCACTGAAGCTTTCTTT.

This clonotype was observed at least ten times. The genes are TRBV7-3 and TRBJ1-2; 9 bases are a match to TRBD1. J was trimmed by 4 bases and V by 5 bases; bases with no gene match: 8. The germline gives CDR1 SGHTA, CDR2 FQGTGA. This CDR3 is 15 amino acids long. CDR3 sequence: CASSPGGTGPYGYTF. As DNA, the CDR3 is TGTGCCAGCAGCCCTGGGGGGACAGGGCCCTATGGCTACACCTTC.

This clonotype was detected many times. V is TRBV12-3 or TRBV12-4 and J is TRBJ1-1; maybe TRBD1 (6 bases). V was clipped by 5 bases and J by 2 bases, with 12 bases between them. The CDR3 is 14 residues long. CDR3 amino acids: CASSPPGDNTEAFF. CDR3 in DNA: TGTGCCAGCAGTCCCCCAGGGGATAACACTGAAGCTTTCTTT.

The chain uses TRBV19 and TRBJ1-2; no firm D call. V lost 5 bases and J lost 6, with 16 bases in between. Germline-derived CDR1 and CDR2 are LNHDA and SQIVND (reference sequence). The CDR3 extends over 14 amino acids. CDR3 sequence reads: CASSYGDSRDGYTF. The CDR3 region has the DNA TGTGCCAGTAGTTATGGCGACTCTAGGGATGGCTACACCTTC.

The CDR3 DNA sequence: TGTGCCAGCAGGGTCCTGGGACAGGGGATAGGCGGGGAGCTGTTTTTT. Amino acids: CASRVLGQGIGGELFF. The chain is built from TRBV6-1 and TRBJ2-2; 10 nucleotides align to TRBD1. V lost 6 bases to trimming and J lost 7 bases; unmatched junction nucleotides: 11. Looked up from germline, CDR1 is MNHNS and CDR2 is SASEGT. This CDR3 comprises 16 residues.

The chain is built from TRBV28 and TRBJ2-7; no clear D gene. The V and J ends lost 3 bases and 2 bases respectively, with 8 bases between them. Germline V gives CDR1 MDHEN, CDR2 SYDVKM. The CDR3 is 13 amino acids. This CDR3 reads CASSLAWTYEQYF. CDR3 coding DNA: TGTGCCAGCAGTTTGGCCTGGACCTACGAGCAGTACTTC.

This clonotype was seen ten or more times. The chain recombines TRBV6-1 with TRBJ1-1, with TRBD1 matching over 9 bases. CDR3 length: 16 amino acids. The trim removed 8 bases at V and 1 base at J, leaving 11 bases unmatched. Germline CDR1 reads MNHNS; CDR2 reads SASEGT. The DNA of the CDR3 is TGTGCCAGCCACGGGGGACAGGGATTGGGGAACACTGAAGCTTTCTTT. Protein product: CASHGGQGLGNTEAFF.

In its sample, this clonotype was seen many times. The genes are TRBV12-3 or TRBV12-4 and TRBJ2-2, with TRBD1 matching 8 bases. Losses at the gene ends were 5 bases for V and 6 bases for J; bases not matched to a gene: 5. The CDR3 length is 14 residues. DNA for the CDR3: TGTGCCAGCAGTCCGGACAGGGTGGCCGGGGAGCTGTTTTTT. Translating it yields CASSPDRVAGELFF.

This chain uses TRBV11-1 with TRBJ2-1, with D tentatively TRBD2 (6 bases). The V gene lost 5 bases and the J gene lost 3 bases, with 11 bases spanning the gap. Germline V lookup: CDR1 SGHAT, CDR2 FQDESV (reference sequence). The CDR3 length is 14 residues. The CDR3 DNA reads as TGTGCCAGCAGCCGATCGGGAGACTACAATGAGCAGTTCTTC. Protein sequence: CASSRSGDYNEQFF.

This clonotype was recorded many times. V usage is TRBV24-1 and J usage is TRBJ2-4; D might be TRBD2 (5 bases). V was pared by 5 bases and J by 4 bases, with 11 bases between. Looked up from germline, CDR1 is KGHDR and CDR2 is SFDVKD. The CDR3 length is 14 residues. This CDR3 reads CATSGTGGKNIQYF. DNA for the CDR3: TGTGCCACCAGTGGCACCGGAGGAAAAAACATTCAGTACTTC.

Many counts were recorded for this clonotype. This chain links TRBV7-9 with TRBJ1-2; D is ambiguous. Trimming stripped 1 base from V and 4 bases from J, with 7 bases between. The CDR3 runs to 13 residues. CDR1 and CDR2 from the germline V gene are SEHNR and FQNEAQ (reference sequence). CDR3 sequence: CASSLGPFYGYTF. CDR3 DNA sequence: TGTGCCAGCAGCTTAGGACCCTTCTATGGCTACACCTTC.

This chain uses TRBV12-3 or TRBV12-4 with TRBJ2-3; 7 bases agree with TRBD2. J lost 3 bases, V lost 6 bases, and 9 bases had no gene match. The CDR3 contains 15 residues. DNA for the CDR3: TGTGCCAGCAGCCAACGGCTAGCGGATACAGATACGCAGTATTTT. Protein sequence: CASSQRLADTDTQYF.

Many counts were recorded for this clonotype. The chain links TRBV6-5 to TRBJ2-5; TRBD2 agrees at 14 bases. CDR1 is MNHEY, CDR2 SVGAGI, per germline. CDR3 length equals 17 residues. V was pared by 2 bases and J by 4 bases, with 6 bases of the junction left unmatched. The CDR3 DNA reads as TGTGCCAGCAGTTACGGACTAGCGGGAGGCCGAGGAGAGACCCAGTACTTC. This encodes CASSYGLAGGRGETQYF.

This clonotype has at least ten counts. This chain links TRBV20-1 with TRBJ1-1; 7 positions agree with TRBD1. Losses at the gene ends were 8 bases for V and 1 base for J; bases not matched to a gene: 10. CDR3 length equals 14 residues. CDR1 and CDR2 (germline): DFQATT, SNEGSKA (reference sequence). CDR3 loop: CSSPRTGWNTEAFF. For the CDR3, the DNA is TGCAGTTCCCCCCGGACAGGTTGGAACACTGAAGCTTTCTTT.